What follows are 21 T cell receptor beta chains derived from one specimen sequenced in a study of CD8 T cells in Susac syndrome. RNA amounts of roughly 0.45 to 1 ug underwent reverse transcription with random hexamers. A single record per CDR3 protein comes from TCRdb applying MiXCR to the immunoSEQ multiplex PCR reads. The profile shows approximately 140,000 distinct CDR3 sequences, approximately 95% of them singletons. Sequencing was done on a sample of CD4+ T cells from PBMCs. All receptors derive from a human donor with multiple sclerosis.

CDR3 amino acids: CASSIGRERDEQFF. CDR3 sequence (DNA): TGTGCCAGTAGTATTGGTCGGGAGAGGGATGAGCAGTTCTTC. The chain couples TRBV19 to TRBJ2-1, with D maybe TRBD2 (6 bases). V gave up 3 bases and J gave up 8 bases, with 14 bases separating them. Germline loops: CDR1 LNHDA, CDR2 SQIVND (reference sequence). The CDR3 is made up of 14 amino acids.

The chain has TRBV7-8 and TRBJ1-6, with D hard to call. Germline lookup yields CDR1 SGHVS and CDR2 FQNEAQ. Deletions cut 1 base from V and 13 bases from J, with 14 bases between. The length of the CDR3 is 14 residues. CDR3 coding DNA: TGTGCCAGCAGCTTAGTTAGGGAGTCCGGGCCCCTCCACTTT. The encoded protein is CASSLVRESGPLHF.

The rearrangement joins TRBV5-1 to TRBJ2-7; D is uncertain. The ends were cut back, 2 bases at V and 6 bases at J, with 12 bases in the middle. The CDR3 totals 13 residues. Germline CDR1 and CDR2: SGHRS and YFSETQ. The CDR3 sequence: CASSLDVLGEQYF. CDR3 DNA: TGCGCCAGCAGCTTAGATGTCCTCGGCGAGCAGTACTTC.

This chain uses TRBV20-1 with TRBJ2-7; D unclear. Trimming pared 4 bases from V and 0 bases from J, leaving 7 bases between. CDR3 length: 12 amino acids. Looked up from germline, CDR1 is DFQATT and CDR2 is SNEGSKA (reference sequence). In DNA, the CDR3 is TGCAGTGCTATAAGTTACTCCTACGAGCAGTACTTC. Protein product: CSAISYSYEQYF.

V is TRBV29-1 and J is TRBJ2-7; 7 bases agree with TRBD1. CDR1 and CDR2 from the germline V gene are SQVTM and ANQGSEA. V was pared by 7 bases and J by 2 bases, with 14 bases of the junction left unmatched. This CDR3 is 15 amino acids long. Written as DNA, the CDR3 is TGCAGCGCTAATACCTTGACAGGGTTGGCCTACGAGCAGTACTTC. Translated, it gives CSANTLTGLAYEQYF.

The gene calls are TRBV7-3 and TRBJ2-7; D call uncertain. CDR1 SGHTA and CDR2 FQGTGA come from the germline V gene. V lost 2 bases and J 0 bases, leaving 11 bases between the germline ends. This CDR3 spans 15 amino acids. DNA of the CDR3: TGTGCCAGCAGCTTAGGGTCACTCGGCTCCTACGAGCAGTACTTC. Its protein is CASSLGSLGSYEQYF.

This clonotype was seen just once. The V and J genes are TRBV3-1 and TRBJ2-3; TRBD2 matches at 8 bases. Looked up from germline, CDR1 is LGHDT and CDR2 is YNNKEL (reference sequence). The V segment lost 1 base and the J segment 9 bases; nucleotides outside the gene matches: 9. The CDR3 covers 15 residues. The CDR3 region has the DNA TGTGCCAGCAGCCAAGGACCCGGGACTAGTGAGACGCAGTATTTT. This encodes CASSQGPGTSETQYF.

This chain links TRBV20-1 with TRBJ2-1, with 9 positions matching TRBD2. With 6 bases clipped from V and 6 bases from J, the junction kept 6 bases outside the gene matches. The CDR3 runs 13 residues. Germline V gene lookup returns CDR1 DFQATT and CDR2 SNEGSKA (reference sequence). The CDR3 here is CSARRGGPNEQFF. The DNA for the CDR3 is TGCAGTGCCCGGCGGGGGGGCCCCAATGAGCAGTTCTTC.

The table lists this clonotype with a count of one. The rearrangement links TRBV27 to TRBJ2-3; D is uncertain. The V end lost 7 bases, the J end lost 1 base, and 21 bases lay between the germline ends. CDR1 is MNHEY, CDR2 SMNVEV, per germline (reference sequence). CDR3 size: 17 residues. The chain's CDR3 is CASTPGWRTFGTDTQYF. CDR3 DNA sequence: TGTGCCAGCACCCCCGGTTGGCGAACGTTCGGCACAGATACGCAGTATTTT.

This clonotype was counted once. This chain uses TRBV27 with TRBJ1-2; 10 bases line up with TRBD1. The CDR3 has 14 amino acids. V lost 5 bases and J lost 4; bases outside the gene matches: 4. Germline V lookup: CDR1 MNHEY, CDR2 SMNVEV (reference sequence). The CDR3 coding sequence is TGTGCCAGCAGTCCCCGGACAGGGGGCTATGGCTACACCTTC. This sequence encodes CASSPRTGGYGYTF.

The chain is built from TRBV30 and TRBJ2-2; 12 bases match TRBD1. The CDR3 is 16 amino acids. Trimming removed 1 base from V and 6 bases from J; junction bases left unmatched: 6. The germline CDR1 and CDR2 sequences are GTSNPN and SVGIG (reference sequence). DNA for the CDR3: TGTGCCTGGAGTGCCCGATGGGACAGGGGGCCCGGGGAGCTGTTTTTT. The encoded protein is CAWSARWDRGPGELFF.

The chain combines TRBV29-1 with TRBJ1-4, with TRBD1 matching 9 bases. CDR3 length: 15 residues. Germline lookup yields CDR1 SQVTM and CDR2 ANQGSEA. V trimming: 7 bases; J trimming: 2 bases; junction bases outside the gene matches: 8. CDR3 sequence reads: CSAYTGGATNEKLFF. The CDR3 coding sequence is TGCAGCGCGTATACAGGGGGCGCGACTAATGAAAAACTGTTTTTT.

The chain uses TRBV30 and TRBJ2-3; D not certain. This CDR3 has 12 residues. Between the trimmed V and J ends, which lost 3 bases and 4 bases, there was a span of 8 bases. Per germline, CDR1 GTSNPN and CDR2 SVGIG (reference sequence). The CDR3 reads CAWSRRADTQYF. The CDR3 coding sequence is TGTGCCTGGAGCCGGCGCGCAGATACGCAGTATTTT.

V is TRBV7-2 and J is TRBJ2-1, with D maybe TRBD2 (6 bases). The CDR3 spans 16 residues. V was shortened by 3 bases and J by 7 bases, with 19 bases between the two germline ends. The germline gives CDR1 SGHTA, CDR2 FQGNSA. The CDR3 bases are TGTGCCAGCAGCTTCCCTGGTCAAGGTCGGGGGAATGAGCAGTTCTTC. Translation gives CASSFPGQGRGNEQFF.

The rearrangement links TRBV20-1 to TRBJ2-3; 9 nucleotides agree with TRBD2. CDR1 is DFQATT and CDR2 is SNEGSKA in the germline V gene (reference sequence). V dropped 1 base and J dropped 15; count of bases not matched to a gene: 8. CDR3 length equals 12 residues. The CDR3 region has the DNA TGCAGTGCTAGAGCCACCGGGACTAGCTTCTATTTT. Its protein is CSARATGTSFYF.

As DNA, the CDR3 is TGTGCCAGCAGTTTATTTGCTGCCGGGGGCGCCAATCATGGCTACACCTTC. Its protein product is CASSLFAAGGANHGYTF. This sequence joins TRBV28 and TRBJ1-2; D is perhaps TRBD1 (6 bases). CDR1 and CDR2 (germline): MDHEN, SYDVKM. Trimming removed 1 base from V and 6 bases from J, with 21 bases in between. This CDR3 is built from 17 residues.

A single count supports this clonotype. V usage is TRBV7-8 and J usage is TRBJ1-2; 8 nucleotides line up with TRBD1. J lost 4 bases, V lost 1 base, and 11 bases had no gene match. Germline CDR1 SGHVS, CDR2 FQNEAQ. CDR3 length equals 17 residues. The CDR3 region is CASSLGAGGASGYGYTF. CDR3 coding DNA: TGTGCCAGCAGCTTAGGGGCAGGGGGCGCATCGGGCTATGGCTACACCTTC.

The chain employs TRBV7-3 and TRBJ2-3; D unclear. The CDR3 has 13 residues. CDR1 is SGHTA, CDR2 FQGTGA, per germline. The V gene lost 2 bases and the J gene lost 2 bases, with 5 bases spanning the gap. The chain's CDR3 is CASSLQYTDTQYF. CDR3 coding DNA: TGTGCCAGCAGCTTACAGTACACAGATACGCAGTATTTT.

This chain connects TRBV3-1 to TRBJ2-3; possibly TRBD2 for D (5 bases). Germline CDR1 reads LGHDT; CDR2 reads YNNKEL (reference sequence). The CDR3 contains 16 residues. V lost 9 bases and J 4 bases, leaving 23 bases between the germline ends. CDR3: CASRLAGQSVSDTQYF. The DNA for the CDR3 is TGTGCCAGTCGACTGGCGGGTCAGAGTGTCTCAGATACGCAGTATTTT.

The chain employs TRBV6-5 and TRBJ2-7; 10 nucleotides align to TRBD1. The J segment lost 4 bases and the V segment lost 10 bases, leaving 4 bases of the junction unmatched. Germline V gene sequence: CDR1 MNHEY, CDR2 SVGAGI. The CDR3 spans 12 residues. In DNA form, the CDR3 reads TGTGCCACACGGACAGGGGGGTACGAGCAGTACTTC. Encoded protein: CATRTGGYEQYF.

CDR3 in DNA: TGCAGTGCTAGGAGACTAGCGGCCTACAATGAGCAGTTCTTC. Amino acid sequence: CSARRLAAYNEQFF. This chain joins TRBV20-1 and TRBJ2-1; 9 positions agree with TRBD2. CDR3 size: 14 residues. The germline V gene encodes CDR1 DFQATT and CDR2 SNEGSKA (reference sequence). With V trimmed by 3 bases and J by 2 bases, 2 bases remained unmatched.